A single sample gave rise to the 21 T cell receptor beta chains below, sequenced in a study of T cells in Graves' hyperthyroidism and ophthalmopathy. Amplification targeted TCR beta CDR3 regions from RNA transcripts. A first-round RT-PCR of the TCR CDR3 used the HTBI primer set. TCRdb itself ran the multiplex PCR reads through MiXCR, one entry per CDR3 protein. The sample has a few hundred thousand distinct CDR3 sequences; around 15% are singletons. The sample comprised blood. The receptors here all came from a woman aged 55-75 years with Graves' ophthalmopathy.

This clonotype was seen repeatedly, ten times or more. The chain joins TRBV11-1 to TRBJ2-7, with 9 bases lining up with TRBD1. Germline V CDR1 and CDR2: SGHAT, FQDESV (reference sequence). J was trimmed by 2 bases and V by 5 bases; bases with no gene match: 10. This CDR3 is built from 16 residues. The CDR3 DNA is TGTGCCAGCAGCCACGGGTACCGGGACAGGGCCTACGAGCAGTACTTC. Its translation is CASSHGYRDRAYEQYF. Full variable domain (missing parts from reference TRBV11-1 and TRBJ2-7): EAEVAQSPRYKITEKSQAVAFWCDPISGHATLYWYRQILGQGPELLVQFQDESVVDDSQLPKDRFSAERLKGVDSTLKIQPAELGDSAMYLCASSHGYRDRAYEQYFGPGTRLTVT.

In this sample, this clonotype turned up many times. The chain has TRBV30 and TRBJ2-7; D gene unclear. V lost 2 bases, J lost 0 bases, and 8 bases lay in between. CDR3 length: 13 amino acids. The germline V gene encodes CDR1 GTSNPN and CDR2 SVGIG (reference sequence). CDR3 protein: CAWSTGLSYEQYF. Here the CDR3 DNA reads TGTGCCTGGAGTACGGGTCTCTCCTACGAGCAGTACTTC.

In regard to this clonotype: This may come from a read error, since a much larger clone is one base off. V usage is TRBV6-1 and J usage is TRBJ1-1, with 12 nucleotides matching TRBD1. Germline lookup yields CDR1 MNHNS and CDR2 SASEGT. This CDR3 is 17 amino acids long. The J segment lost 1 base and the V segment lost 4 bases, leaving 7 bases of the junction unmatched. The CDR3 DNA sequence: TGTGCCAGCAGTGTGCGGGACAGGGGGCTCGGGAACACTGAAGCTTTCTTT. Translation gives CASSVRDRGLGNTEAFF.

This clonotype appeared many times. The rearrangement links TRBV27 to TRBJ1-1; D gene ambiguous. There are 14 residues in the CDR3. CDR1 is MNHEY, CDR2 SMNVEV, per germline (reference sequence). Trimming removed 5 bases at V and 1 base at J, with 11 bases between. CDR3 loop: CASSLRRENTEAFF. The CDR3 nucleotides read TGTGCCAGCAGTCTTAGACGGGAGAACACTGAAGCTTTCTTT.

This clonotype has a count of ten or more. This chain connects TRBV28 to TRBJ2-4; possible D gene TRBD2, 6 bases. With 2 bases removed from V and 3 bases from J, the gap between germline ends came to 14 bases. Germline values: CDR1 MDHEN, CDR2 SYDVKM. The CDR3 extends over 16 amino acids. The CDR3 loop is CASSLPGEGVKNIQYF. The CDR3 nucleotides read TGTGCCAGCAGTTTACCGGGGGAAGGTGTCAAAAACATTCAGTACTTC.

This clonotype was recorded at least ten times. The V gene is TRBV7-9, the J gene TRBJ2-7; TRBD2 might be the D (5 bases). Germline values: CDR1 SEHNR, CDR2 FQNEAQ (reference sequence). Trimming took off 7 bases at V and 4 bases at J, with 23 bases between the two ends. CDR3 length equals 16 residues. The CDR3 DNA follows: TGTGCCAGCACCGTCAGCGCTAGCCCTAACGCTTACGAGCAGTACTTC. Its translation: CASTVSASPNAYEQYF.

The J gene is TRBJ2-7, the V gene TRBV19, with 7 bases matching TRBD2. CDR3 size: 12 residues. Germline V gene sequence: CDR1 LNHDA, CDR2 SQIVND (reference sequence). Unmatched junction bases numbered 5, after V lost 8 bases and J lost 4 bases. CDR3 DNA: TGTGCCAGTCGGCTAGCGGAATACGAGCAGTACTTC. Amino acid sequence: CASRLAEYEQYF.

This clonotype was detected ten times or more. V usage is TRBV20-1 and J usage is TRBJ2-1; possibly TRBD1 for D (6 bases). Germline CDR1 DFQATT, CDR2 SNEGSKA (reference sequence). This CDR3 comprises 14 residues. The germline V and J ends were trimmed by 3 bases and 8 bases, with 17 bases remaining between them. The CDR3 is CSASRTDRPHEQFF. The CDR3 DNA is TGCAGTGCTAGCCGGACCGACAGGCCACATGAGCAGTTCTTC.

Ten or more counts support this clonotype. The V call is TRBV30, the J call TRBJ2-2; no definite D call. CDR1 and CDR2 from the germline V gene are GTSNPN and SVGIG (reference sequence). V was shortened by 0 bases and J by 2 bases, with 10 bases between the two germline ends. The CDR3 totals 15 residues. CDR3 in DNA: TGTGCCTGGAGTGTACTACCGGTAAACACCGGGGAGCTGTTTTTT. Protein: CAWSVLPVNTGELFF.

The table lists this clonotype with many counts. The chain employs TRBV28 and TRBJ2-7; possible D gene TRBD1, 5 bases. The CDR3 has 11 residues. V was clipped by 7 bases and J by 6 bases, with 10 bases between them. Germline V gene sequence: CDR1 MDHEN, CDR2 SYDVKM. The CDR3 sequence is CASTQGREQYF. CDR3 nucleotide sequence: TGTGCCAGCACGCAGGGTCGCGAGCAGTACTTC.

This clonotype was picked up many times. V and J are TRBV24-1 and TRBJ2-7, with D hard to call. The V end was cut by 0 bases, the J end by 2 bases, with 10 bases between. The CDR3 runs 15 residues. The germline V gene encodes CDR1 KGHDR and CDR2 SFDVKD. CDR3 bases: TGTGCCACCAGTGATTTGCAGGACGGAGCCTACGAGCAGTACTTC. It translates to CATSDLQDGAYEQYF.

Here the CDR3 reads CATSDPDRGNQPQHF. CDR3 nucleotides: TGTGCCACCAGTGACCCCGACAGGGGCAATCAGCCCCAGCATTTT. This chain joins TRBV24-1 and TRBJ1-5, with 7 bases fitting TRBD1. V was pared by 4 bases and J by 2 bases, with 4 bases of the junction left unmatched. Looked up from germline, CDR1 is KGHDR and CDR2 is SFDVKD. CDR3 size: 15 residues.

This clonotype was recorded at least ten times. The CDR3 here is CASSYGSRPNEQFF. CDR3 nucleotide sequence: TGTGCCAGCAGTTACGGTAGCAGGCCCAATGAGCAGTTCTTC. The rearrangement links TRBV6-5 to TRBJ2-1; no reliable D call. Trimming shortened V by 2 bases and J by 6 bases, and 11 bases separated the two germline ends. CDR3 length equals 14 residues. Germline CDR1 MNHEY, CDR2 SVGAGI.

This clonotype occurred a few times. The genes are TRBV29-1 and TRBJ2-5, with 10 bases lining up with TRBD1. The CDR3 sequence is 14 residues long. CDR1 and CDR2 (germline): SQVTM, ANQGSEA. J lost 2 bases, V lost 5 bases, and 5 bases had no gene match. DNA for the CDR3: TGCAGCGTTTGGGGGACAGGGGCTCAAGAGACCCAGTACTTC. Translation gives CSVWGTGAQETQYF.

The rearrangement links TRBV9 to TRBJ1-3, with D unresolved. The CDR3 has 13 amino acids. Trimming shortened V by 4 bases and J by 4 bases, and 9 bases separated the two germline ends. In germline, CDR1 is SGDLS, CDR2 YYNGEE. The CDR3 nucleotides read TGTGCCAGCAGCAGGGAGGGCGGAAACACCATATATTTT. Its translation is CASSREGGNTIYF.

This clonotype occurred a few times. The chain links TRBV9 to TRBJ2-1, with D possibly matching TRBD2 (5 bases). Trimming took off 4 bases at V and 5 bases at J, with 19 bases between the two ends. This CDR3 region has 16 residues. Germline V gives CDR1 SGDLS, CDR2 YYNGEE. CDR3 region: CASSPSLLSGNNEQFF. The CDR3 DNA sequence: TGTGCCAGCAGCCCTAGCTTGTTATCTGGGAACAATGAGCAGTTCTTC.

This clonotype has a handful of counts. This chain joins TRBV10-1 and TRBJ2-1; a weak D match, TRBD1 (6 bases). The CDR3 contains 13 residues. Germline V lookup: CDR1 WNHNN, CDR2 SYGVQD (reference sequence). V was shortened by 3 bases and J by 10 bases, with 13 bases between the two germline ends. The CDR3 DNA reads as TGCGCCAGCAGTGAATCAGGGGCAGGGGAGCAGTTCTTC. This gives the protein CASSESGAGEQFF.

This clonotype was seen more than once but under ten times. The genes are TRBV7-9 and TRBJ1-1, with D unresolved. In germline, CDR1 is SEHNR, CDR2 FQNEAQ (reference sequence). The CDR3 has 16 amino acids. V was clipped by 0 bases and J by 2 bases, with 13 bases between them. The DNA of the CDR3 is TGTGCCAGCAGCTTAGCGCCTGAAGACTCCAACACTGAAGCTTTCTTT. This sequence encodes CASSLAPEDSNTEAFF.

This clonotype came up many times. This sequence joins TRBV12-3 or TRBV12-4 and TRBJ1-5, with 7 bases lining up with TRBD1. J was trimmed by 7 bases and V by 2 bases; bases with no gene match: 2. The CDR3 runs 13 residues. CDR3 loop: CASSLNRGQPQHF. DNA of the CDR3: TGTGCCAGCAGTTTAAACAGGGGCCAGCCCCAGCATTTT.

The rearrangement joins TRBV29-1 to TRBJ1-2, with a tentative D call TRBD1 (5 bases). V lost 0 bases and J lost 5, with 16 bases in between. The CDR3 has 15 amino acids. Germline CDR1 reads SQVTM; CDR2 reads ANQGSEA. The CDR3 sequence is CSVEEFQGREYGYTF. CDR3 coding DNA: TGCAGCGTTGAAGAGTTCCAGGGCCGGGAATATGGCTACACCTTC.

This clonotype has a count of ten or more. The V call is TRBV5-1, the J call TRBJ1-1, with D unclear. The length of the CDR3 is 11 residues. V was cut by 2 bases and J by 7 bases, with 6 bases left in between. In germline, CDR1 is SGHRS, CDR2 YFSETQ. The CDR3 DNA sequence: TGCGCCAGCAGCTTAGGCAGTGAAGCTTTCTTT. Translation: CASSLGSEAFF.